This T cell receptor beta chain was sequenced during a study of identical twins. Using its own MiXCR run on the 5' RACE reads, TCRdb lists one record per CDR3 protein. The sample lists approximately 700,000 distinct CDR3 sequences, around a sixth occurring once. A few counts support this clonotype. CDR3 size: 14 residues. Germline V gene sequence: CDR1 DFQATT, CDR2 SNEGSKA (reference sequence). V lost 2 bases to trimming and J lost 7 bases; unmatched junction nucleotides: 6. These data also featured in a second study, about T cells expressing NK-cell markers.

V usage is TRBV20-1 and J usage is TRBJ2-1, with 9 bases aligning to TRBD2. This clonotype was obtained from a woman younger than 30 in good health. The sequencing sample was made of PBMCs. In nucleotides, the CDR3 is TGCAGTGCTAGAATTAGCGGGAGTAAGAATGAGCAGTTCTTC. Amino acid sequence: CSARISGSKNEQFF.